This is a list of T cell receptor beta chains from one sample in a study of OX40 agonist ivuxolimab in advanced cancers. Profiled with immunoSEQ multiplex PCR; TCRdb holds only in-frame clones, not every one. Of about 30,000 clones listed, 80% to 95% are singletons. The sample here was CD4+ or CD8+ T cells sorted from blood, taken in a trial of the OX40 agonist ivuxolimab. The receptors originated from an adult with an advanced solid tumor such as melanoma, head and neck, liver or kidney cancer. Both conserved end residues are part of each CDR3. Each record gives: V gene, J gene, D gene, clone size, CDR3 DNA, CDR3 protein. D genes are given only for firm matches. Clone size is shown for a subset of rows, as once, few, many or a class of expanded clone.

>TRBV6-6|TRBJ2-5|-|-
TGTGCCAGCAGCCCACACGTAGAGACCCAGTACTTC
CASSPHVETQYF
>TRBV28|TRBJ2-7|-|-
TGTGCCAGCAGTTTGGGGGGTCCCTACGAGCAGTACTTC
CASSLGGPYEQYF
>TRBV4-3|TRBJ1-5|TRBD1|-
TGCGCCAGCAGAGGGACAGTCTATAGCAATCAGCCCCAGCATTTT
CASRGTVYSNQPQHF
>TRBV29-1|TRBJ2-2|-|once
TGCAGCGTTGAAGACCCCCTGAGCACCGGGGAGCTGTTTTTT
CSVEDPLSTGELFF
>TRBV30|TRBJ2-2|TRBD2|-
TGTGCCTGGAGTGAACTAGCGGGATGGCCCGGGGAGCTGTTTTTT
CAWSELAGWPGELFF
>TRBV2|TRBJ2-3|TRBD2|-
TGTGCCAGCAGACTAGCGGGGCCTCCCACAGATACGCAGTATTTT
CASRLAGPPTDTQYF
>TRBV7-9|TRBJ2-1|-|-
TGTGCCAGCAGCTTATACTGGGTAGAGGGGGGGCCAGGTGAGCAGTTCTTC
CASSLYWVEGGPGEQFF
>TRBV2|TRBJ2-3|TRBD2|-
TGTGCCAGCAGCGACGGAAGGAGCGGGGGGCTAACAGATACGCAGTATTTT
CASSDGRSGGLTDTQYF
>TRBV9|TRBJ2-2|-|-
TGTGCCAGCGCAGGGGCCCCCGGCCGTTCGAACACCGGGGAGCTGTTTTTT
CASAGAPGRSNTGELFF
>TRBV5-6|TRBJ2-7|-|few
TGTGCCAGCAGCTTGGAAGTAGGGGGGGAAAAATCCTACGAGCAGTACTTC
CASSLEVGGEKSYEQYF
>TRBV27|TRBJ1-2|-|-
TGTGCCAGCAGCTCGCTGACCGGGCCTGAATACTATGGCTACACCTTC
CASSSLTGPEYYGYTF
>TRBV10-2|TRBJ2-5|TRBD1|-
TGCGCCAGCAGTGGTACCGGGACAGGGGTTAAAGAGACCCAGTACTTC
CASSGTGTGVKETQYF
>TRBV7-9|TRBJ2-2|TRBD1|-
TGTGCCAGCAGCTGGGACAGGGCCGGGGAGCTGTTTTTT
CASSWDRAGELFF
>TRBV19|TRBJ1-5|TRBD1|-
TGTGCCAGCACAGGGGGTGGTCAGCCCCAGCATTTT
CASTGGGQPQHF
>TRBV6-4|TRBJ1-2|-|few
TGTGCCAGCTGCGACAATACTAACTATGGCTACACCTTC
CASCDNTNYGYTF
>TRBV7-2|TRBJ2-7|TRBD1|-
TGTGCCAGCAGCTTGGACAGGGGCTCCTACGAGCAGTACTTC
CASSLDRGSYEQYF
>TRBV5-4|TRBJ2-1|TRBD2|-
TGTGCCAGCAGCCCGGGGGGTCTCAACAATGAGCAGTTCTTC
CASSPGGLNNEQFF
>TRBV30|TRBJ1-1|-|-
TGTGCCTGGCACCGGGCCCTCGGAGCTGAAGCTTTCTTT
CAWHRALGAEAFF
>TRBV9|TRBJ2-1|-|-
TGTGCCAGCAGCGCAGTGGGACAAATGTACAATGAGCAGTTCTTC
CASSAVGQMYNEQFF
>TRBV15|TRBJ2-7|-|-
TGTGCCACCAGCAGAGTCGTAGAGCGGTGGTACGAGCAGTACTTC
CATSRVVERWYEQYF
>TRBV4-2|TRBJ2-7|-|-
TGTGCCAGCAGCCATACTGGGCCTGAGTACGAGCAGTACTTC
CASSHTGPEYEQYF
>TRBV11-1|TRBJ2-7|TRBD2|-
TGTGCCAGCAGCCAGTGGACTAGCGGGAGATTGTACGAGCAGTACTTC
CASSQWTSGRLYEQYF
>TRBV5-6|TRBJ1-1|-|-
TGTGCCAGCAGCCCCCGGTACACTGAAGCTTTCTTT
CASSPRYTEAFF
>TRBV27|TRBJ2-1|-|-
TGTGCCAGCAGTCCGCTCGACTCCTACAATGAGCAGTTCTTC
CASSPLDSYNEQFF
>TRBV19|TRBJ2-1|-|-
TGTGCCAGTAGCAGGCTCCCAGGGGGGGGGTTTTACAATGAGCAGTTCTTC
CASSRLPGGGFYNEQFF
>TRBV5-1|TRBJ2-2|TRBD2|-
TGCGCCAGCAGTTCGAAGCGGGGGGCAATGACGAACACCGGGGAGCTGTTTTTT
CASSSKRGAMTNTGELFF
>TRBV4-2|TRBJ2-7|TRBD2|-
TGTGCCAGCAGCCCGGCCCTGGGAGGGCTCGAGCAGTACTTC
CASSPALGGLEQYF
>TRBV6-1|TRBJ1-4|-|once
TGTGCCAGCAGTTTGCGGGACGCAACTAATGAAAAACTGTTTTTT
CASSLRDATNEKLFF
>TRBV5-6|TRBJ1-2|TRBD1|-
TGTGCCAGCAGCCCTCGGACAGGCCCCATTTATGGCTATACCTTC
CASSPRTGPIYGYTF
>TRBV19|TRBJ2-1|TRBD2|-
TGTGCCAGCGCTGCGACTAGCGCTACCAATGAGCAGTTCTTC
CASAATSATNEQFF
>TRBV27|TRBJ2-1|-|-
TGTGCCAGCAGTTTCTCGACATCCTATGAGCAGTTCTTC
CASSFSTSYEQFF
>TRBV28|TRBJ2-7|-|-
TGTGCCACCCAGCCGGGTATGCAGTACGAGCAGTACTTC
CATQPGMQYEQYF
>TRBV10-3|TRBJ2-1|-|-
TGTGCCGGAGGTCCAAACTACAATGAGCAGTTCTTC
CAGGPNYNEQFF
>TRBV19|TRBJ2-1|-|-
TGTGCCAGTTCTCCGAACTCCTACAATGAGCAGTTCTTC
CASSPNSYNEQFF
>TRBV4-1|TRBJ2-5|-|-
TGCGCCAGCAGCCAAGCGACCAGCTGGGTGACCCAGTACTTC
CASSQATSWVTQYF
>TRBV5-6|TRBJ1-4|-|-
TGTGCCAGCAGACGAGGCGGGTTGGAAAAACTGTTTTTT
CASRRGGLEKLFF
>TRBV7-9|TRBJ2-2|-|-
TGTGCCAGCAGCAAACGATCAGAGGGCGGGGAGCTGTTTTTT
CASSKRSEGGELFF
>TRBV13|TRBJ1-1|-|-
TGTGCCAGCAGCCAGGTGGGGGCCACTGAAGCTTTCTTT
CASSQVGATEAFF
>TRBV29-1|TRBJ2-7|TRBD1|-
TGCAGCGTTGAAGATCGGCAGGACAGGGACCACGAGCAGTACTTC
CSVEDRQDRDHEQYF
>TRBV4-3|TRBJ2-1|TRBD2|-
TGCGCCAGCAGCCGGCGACTAGCGGGAGGGGGGGGTTACTACAATGAGCAGTTCTTC
CASSRRLAGGGGYYNEQFF
>TRBV5-6|TRBJ1-2|-|few
TGTGCCAGCAAGCGGAGAAACTATGGCTACACCTTC
CASKRRNYGYTF
>TRBV6-4|TRBJ1-4|-|-
TGTGCCAGCAGTCGACAGGCTAATGAAAAACTGTTTTTT
CASSRQANEKLFF
>TRBV5-6|TRBJ1-1|-|once
TGTGCCAGCACCCTGCGGGGTTTCAGTGTGTACACTGAAGCTTTCTTT
CASTLRGFSVYTEAFF
>TRBV29-1|TRBJ1-2|TRBD1|once
TGCAGCGTGGGGAGACAGGGGGCGAATGGCTACACCTTC
CSVGRQGANGYTF
>TRBV5-8|TRBJ2-7|TRBD2|-
TGTGCCAGCAGCCAGACTAGCGGGAGAGCCTACGAGCAGTACTTC
CASSQTSGRAYEQYF
>TRBV4-1|TRBJ2-2|TRBD2|-
TGCGCCAGCAGCCAAGGGTGGGGAGGGTCTTCCTACACCGGGGAGCTGTTTTTT
CASSQGWGGSSYTGELFF
>TRBV27|TRBJ2-2|-|-
TGTGCCAGCAGATCCTTTCTCGGAACCGGGGAGCTGTTTTTT
CASRSFLGTGELFF
>TRBV7-9|TRBJ1-1|-|-
TGTGCCCACGGTCAAGGCGGGGAAGCTTTCTTT
CAHGQGGEAFF
>TRBV13|TRBJ1-1|TRBD1|-
TGTGCCAGCAGCTTAAGACAGGGCCCCAACACTGAAGCTTTCTTT
CASSLRQGPNTEAFF
>TRBV7-5|TRBJ2-7|-|medium-sized
TGTGCCAGAAGCCTCCTGAAACGGACTAGCGGTTCCTACGAGCAGTACTTC
CARSLLKRTSGSYEQYF